What follows are 21 T cell receptor beta chains derived from one specimen sequenced in a study of T cells after yellow fever vaccination. TCRdb itself ran the 5' RACE reads through MiXCR, one entry per CDR3 protein. The sample yields 250,000 to 300,000 distinct CDR3 sequences, over 4.5% seen once. Sequencing was performed on CD4+ T cells sorted from PBMCs, taken on the day of the yellow fever booster vaccination. These receptors all come from a man between 18 and 35 years old who received the YFV17D yellow fever vaccine.

This clonotype was seen ten or more times. This chain connects TRBV20-1 to TRBJ1-1; D is unresolved. The CDR3 consists of 11 residues. Germline CDR1 is DFQATT and CDR2 is SNEGSKA (reference sequence). The V end was cut by 5 bases, the J end by 1 base, with 5 bases between. The CDR3 coding sequence is TGCAGTGCTCAGGAGAACACTGAAGCTTTCTTT. It yields the protein CSAQENTEAFF.

CDR3 protein: CASSLGGGLGETQYF. The CDR3 DNA reads as TGTGCCAGCAGCTTGGGCGGGGGGCTAGGGGAGACCCAGTACTTC. The V call is TRBV5-4, the J call TRBJ2-5, with 8 bases identical to TRBD2. Looked up from germline, CDR1 is SGHNT and CDR2 is YYREEE (reference sequence). The V segment lost 0 bases and the J segment 5 bases; nucleotides outside the gene matches: 6. CDR3 length equals 15 residues.

This clonotype was found many times. The chain combines TRBV11-1 with TRBJ2-2; TRBD1 matches at 7 bases. Germline CDR1 SGHAT, CDR2 FQDESV (reference sequence). V shed 2 bases, J shed 6 bases, and the junction held 9 bases outside the gene matches. The CDR3 totals 16 residues. CDR3 sequence: CASSLRGPGGSGELFF. The CDR3 DNA reads as TGTGCCAGCAGCTTACGTGGGCCAGGGGGATCCGGGGAGCTGTTTTTT.

This clonotype has more than one count but fewer than ten. This chain links TRBV28 with TRBJ2-7; D is unresolved. The CDR3 spans 13 residues. Trimming cost V 6 bases and J 3 bases, with 12 bases left between them. In germline, CDR1 is MDHEN, CDR2 SYDVKM. The CDR3, as DNA: TGTGCCAGCAGCTCCTACCACAGCTACGAGCAGTACGTC. Protein sequence: CASSSYHSYEQYV.

This clonotype was counted many times. The chain employs TRBV20-1 and TRBJ1-4; D call uncertain. The CDR3 totals 15 residues. Germline V gene lookup returns CDR1 DFQATT and CDR2 SNEGSKA (reference sequence). The V end lost 0 bases, the J end lost 0 bases, and 8 bases lay between the germline ends. The CDR3 DNA reads TGCAGTGCTAGAGATGTCCGAGCAACTAATGAAAAACTGTTTTTT. This translates into CSARDVRATNEKLFF.

This chain connects TRBV2 to TRBJ1-2, with a weak D call TRBD1 (6 bases). This CDR3 is 13 amino acids long. Trimming removed 6 bases from V and 7 bases from J, with 15 bases in between. Germline values: CDR1 SNHLY, CDR2 FYNNEI. CDR3 bases: TGTGCCAGCAGCGGGACACCCTCCGGTGGCTACACCTTC. Its translation is CASSGTPSGGYTF.

The chain couples TRBV25-1 to TRBJ2-5, with D possibly TRBD1 on 5 matching bases. Germline CDR1 and CDR2: MGHDK and SYGVNS. The length of the CDR3 is 15 residues. The V end lost 2 bases, the J end lost 5 bases, and 15 bases lay between the germline ends. CDR3 sequence (DNA): TGTGCCAGCAGTGAAGGTAGGGGTATCAAGGAGACCCAGTACTTC. This codes for CASSEGRGIKETQYF.

This clonotype was found many times. The chain is built from TRBV5-1 and TRBJ2-3, with TRBD1 matching over 9 bases. Germline V lookup: CDR1 SGHRS, CDR2 YFSETQ. The CDR3 consists of 15 residues. V shed 4 bases and J 2 bases; nucleotides not matched to a gene: 5. The CDR3 nucleotides are TGCGCCAGCAGCGCGGACAGGGGCTACACAGATACGCAGTATTTT. This gives the protein CASSADRGYTDTQYF.

This clonotype was counted at least ten times. V gene TRBV20-1 combines with J gene TRBJ1-2; tentative D call: TRBD1 (5 bases). This CDR3 contains 13 residues. Germline CDR1 reads DFQATT; CDR2 reads SNEGSKA (reference sequence). V was clipped by 7 bases and J by 5 bases, with 17 bases between them. The CDR3 loop is CSVGGGVIYGYTF. CDR3 coding DNA: TGCAGTGTAGGCGGAGGGGTCATTTATGGCTACACCTTC.

This clonotype was detected only a few times. The V gene is TRBV5-1, the J gene TRBJ2-3; 7 bases are a match to TRBD2. This CDR3 comprises 17 residues. Germline CDR1 reads SGHRS; CDR2 reads YFSETQ. The junction had 13 bases not matched to a gene; V was cut back by 1 base and J by 5 bases. CDR3 amino acids: CASSLLTGGSSGDTQYF. The CDR3 DNA is TGCGCCAGCAGCTTGCTTACGGGGGGATCTTCGGGAGATACGCAGTATTTT.

There are many counts of this clonotype. The chain is built from TRBV7-2 and TRBJ1-1, with D unresolved. Trimming pared 5 bases from V and 0 bases from J, leaving 13 bases between. Germline CDR1 and CDR2: SGHTA and FQGNSA. The length of the CDR3 is 15 residues. In DNA form, the CDR3 reads TGTGCCAGCAGCCCGTCACTGGATATGAACACTGAAGCTTTCTTT. Protein product: CASSPSLDMNTEAFF.

This clonotype was counted between two and nine times. Written as DNA, the CDR3 is TGCGCCAGCAGTCAATCCAACTTCTCCTACGAGCAGTACTTC. Amino acid sequence: CASSQSNFSYEQYF. V usage is TRBV23-1 and J usage is TRBJ2-7; no definite D call. TRBV23-1 is an ORF for which the function is uncertain. Trimming took off 0 bases at V and 0 bases at J, with 6 bases between the two ends. This CDR3 contains 14 residues.

V is TRBV12-3 or TRBV12-4 and J is TRBJ2-7; TRBD1 matches 10 bases. V trimming: 5 bases; J trimming: 6 bases; junction bases outside the gene matches: 13. The CDR3 totals 16 residues. This chain's CDR3 is CASSQFAGQGRGEQYF. Written as DNA, the CDR3 is TGTGCCAGCAGTCAGTTTGCGGGACAGGGGAGGGGCGAGCAGTACTTC.

This clonotype was counted only a few times. This may be a read error: a much more frequent sequence differs by one nucleotide. The chain combines TRBV7-7 with TRBJ2-3, with D unclear. There are 13 residues in the CDR3. V was trimmed by 4 bases and J by 4 bases, leaving 9 bases between them. CDR1 is SSHAT, CDR2 FNYEAQ, per germline (reference sequence). Written as DNA, the CDR3 is TGTGCCAGCAGCTATTCCTGCGCAGATACGCAGTATTTT. Translated: CASSYSCADTQYF.

V is TRBV4-1 and J is TRBJ2-7; D perhaps matches TRBD1 (7 bases). Germline V gene lookup returns CDR1 MGHRA and CDR2 YSYEKL. V lost 4 bases and J 5 bases, leaving 24 bases between the germline ends. The CDR3 is 17 amino acids. CDR3 bases: TGCGCCAGCAGCCCAACGACAGGGAGGTCCCTCGGGGACGAGCAGTACGTC. Residues: CASSPTTGRSLGDEQYV.

The chain is built from TRBV20-1 and TRBJ1-1, with 7 bases fitting TRBD1. CDR1 is DFQATT, CDR2 SNEGSKA, per germline (reference sequence). The CDR3 extends over 12 amino acids. As DNA, the CDR3 is TGCAGCCTAAAGGGGGCGCTGGGGGAAGCTTTCTTT. This codes for CSLKGALGEAFF.

This clonotype occurred many times. The gene calls are TRBV6-5 and TRBJ2-5; the D gene could be TRBD1 or TRBD2 (5 bases each). Trimming pared 0 bases from V and 4 bases from J, leaving 15 bases between. The CDR3 extends over 16 amino acids. CDR1 is MNHEY, CDR2 SVGAGI, per germline. This CDR3 is CASSYSRSVGAETQYF. The DNA of the CDR3 is TGTGCCAGCAGTTACTCGAGGAGTGTCGGGGCAGAGACCCAGTACTTC.

The chain joins TRBV12-3 or TRBV12-4 to TRBJ1-5; possible D gene TRBD1, 6 bases. The CDR3 length is 16 residues. V shed 8 bases and J shed 3 bases, with 20 bases lying between them. The CDR3 region has the DNA TGTGCCAGCTCCCCGGGACACCACATCCCCAATCAGCCCCAGCATTTT. It yields the protein CASSPGHHIPNQPQHF.

Ten or more counts support this clonotype. The V gene is TRBV30, the J gene TRBJ2-3; TRBD1 might be the D (5 bases). Germline V lookup: CDR1 GTSNPN, CDR2 SVGIG (reference sequence). V was shortened by 0 bases and J by 3 bases, with 10 bases between the two germline ends. The CDR3 is 14 amino acids. CDR3 protein: CAWSVGAKTDTQYF. As DNA, the CDR3 is TGTGCCTGGAGTGTAGGGGCGAAGACAGATACGCAGTATTTT. Together with reference TRBV30 and TRBJ2-3, the CDR3 gives the full variable domain: SQTIHQWPATLVQPVGSPLSLECTVEGTSNPNLYWYRQAAGRGLQLLFYSVGIGQISSEVPQNLSASRPQDRQFILSSKKLLLSDSGFYLCAWSVGAKTDTQYFGPGTRLTVL.

The CDR3 sequence is CASSPRPGQFDTQYF. The CDR3 region has the DNA TGTGCCAGCAGCCCTAGGCCGGGACAGTTCGATACGCAGTATTTT. The chain employs TRBV7-6 and TRBJ2-3; 7 nucleotides match TRBD1. V lost 5 bases, J lost 6 bases, and 11 bases stayed unmatched. The CDR3 length is 15 residues. Per the germline V gene, CDR1 is SGHVS and CDR2 is FNYEAQ.

This clonotype came up a few times. The chain combines TRBV7-2 with TRBJ1-2; 9 bases line up with TRBD1. This CDR3 comprises 14 residues. CDR1 is SGHTA and CDR2 is FQGNSA in the germline V gene. The J segment lost 7 bases and the V segment lost 0 bases, leaving 3 bases of the junction unmatched. The CDR3 spells CASSLAQGAGGYTF. CDR3 in DNA: TGTGCCAGCAGCTTAGCACAGGGGGCTGGTGGCTACACCTTC.